A single sample is the source of the 9 T cell receptor beta chains below, sequenced in a study of beta chain features in type 1 diabetes. Study-level points and caveats: All four CD4+ subsets from Type 1 diabetes patients carried moderately but significantly shorter TCRB CDR3s.

No antigens are known for them. Since all of the isolated RNA was reverse transcribed, expressed TCRB transcripts were what got sequenced. TCRdb keeps only in-frame clones here, not all; method: immunoSEQ multiplex PCR. This table holds almost 350,000 clones, around 9.7% found once. The material sequenced was central memory CD4+ T cells from blood. All receptors come from a man aged 30 to 39 with type 1 diabetes.

This clone occurred a few times. This rearrangement joins TRBV14 to TRBJ2-7, with D perhaps TRBD1 (6 bases). CDR1 and CDR2 (germline): SGHDN, FVKESK. The CDR3 length is 13 residues. V was clipped by 5 bases and J by 3 bases, with 11 bases between them. The CDR3 DNA is TGTGCCAGCAGCAACCTACAGGGCTACGAGCAGTACTTC. Encoded protein: CASSNLQGYEQYF.

This clone turned up a few times. CDR3 bases: TGTGCCAGCTCACCAGGGCAGGGGGCTTACGACACTGAAGCTTTCTTT. Residues: CASSPGQGAYDTEAFF. The V and J genes are TRBV18 and TRBJ1-1; 8 bases line up with TRBD1. Germline CDR1 reads KGHSH; CDR2 reads LQKENI. The V segment lost 2 bases and the J segment 3 bases; nucleotides outside the gene matches: 8. CDR3 length: 16 residues.

This chain uses TRBV7-9 with TRBJ1-6, with 8 bases fitting TRBD1. Germline CDR1 SEHNR, CDR2 FQNEAQ (reference sequence). This CDR3 spans 15 amino acids. After removal of 3 bases from V and 7 bases from J, the junction contained 5 bases not matched to a gene. The CDR3 here is CASSFTGGENSPLHF. Here the CDR3 DNA reads TGTGCCAGCAGCTTTACAGGGGGAGAAAATTCACCCCTCCACTTT. The full variable domain, its missing parts supplied by reference TRBV7-9 and TRBJ1-6, is DTGVSQNPRHKITKRGQNVTFRCDPISEHNRLYWYRQTLGQGPEFLTYFQNEAQLEKSRLLSDRFSAERPKGSFSTLEIQRTEQGDSAMYLCASSFTGGENSPLHFGNGTRLTVT.

V gene TRBV9 combines with J gene TRBJ1-4; 9 positions agree with TRBD1. Trimming cost V 0 bases and J 0 bases; bases outside gene matches: 0. The CDR3 is made up of 16 amino acids. Germline V gives CDR1 SGDLS, CDR2 YYNGEE. For the CDR3, the DNA is TGTGCCAGCAGCGTAGGGACAGGGGCAACTAATGAAAAACTGTTTTTT. This encodes CASSVGTGATNEKLFF.

This sequence joins TRBV15 and TRBJ2-3, with D perhaps matching TRBD1 (6 bases). CDR1 is LNHNV, CDR2 YYDKDF, per germline (reference sequence). This CDR3 spans 16 amino acids. V was clipped by 1 base and J by 4 bases, with 15 bases between them. The CDR3 sequence: CATSRGSRGTADTQYF. In nucleotides, the CDR3 is TGTGCCACCAGCAGAGGTTCTAGGGGGACGGCAGATACGCAGTATTTT.

The V gene is TRBV7-2, the J gene TRBJ1-4; D unclear. This CDR3 is built from 16 residues. V was shortened by 1 base and J by 0 bases, with 9 bases between the two germline ends. Germline assignment: CDR1 SGHTA and CDR2 FQGNSA. In DNA form, the CDR3 reads TGTGCCAGCAGCTTAGATAGGCACGCAACTAATGAAAAACTGTTTTTT. This encodes CASSLDRHATNEKLFF.

The rearrangement uses TRBV6-6 and TRBJ2-5, with 8 nucleotides matching TRBD2. The CDR3 totals 13 residues. The ends lost 7 bases at V and 4 bases at J; junction bases unmatched: 5. Looked up from germline, CDR1 is MNHNY and CDR2 is SVGAGI (reference sequence). Written as DNA, the CDR3 is TGTGCCAGCACCGAGGGACTAGTAGAGACCCAGTACTTC. This gives the protein CASTEGLVETQYF.

There are a few counts of this clone. The chain carries TRBV5-6 and TRBJ2-5, with D maybe TRBD2 (5 bases). The V gene lost 2 bases and the J gene lost 4 bases, with 9 bases spanning the gap. The germline CDR1 and CDR2 sequences are SGHDT and YYEEEE. CDR3 size: 13 residues. The CDR3 DNA follows: TGTGCCAGCAGCTTAGGACTTGGAGAGACCCAGTACTTC. Its translation: CASSLGLGETQYF.

This clone was found a few times. This clone may be a read error of a much larger clone one base away. Other DNA sequences in the sample encode the same CDR3. The J gene is TRBJ2-5, the V gene TRBV6-6; D call uncertain. The length of the CDR3 is 11 residues. V was pared by 5 bases and J by 1 base, with 2 bases between. The V gene's germline CDR1 is MNHNY and CDR2 SVGAGI (reference sequence). The CDR3 nucleotides read TGTGCCAGCAGTACCCAAGAGACCCAGTACTTC. Residues: CASSTQETQYF.